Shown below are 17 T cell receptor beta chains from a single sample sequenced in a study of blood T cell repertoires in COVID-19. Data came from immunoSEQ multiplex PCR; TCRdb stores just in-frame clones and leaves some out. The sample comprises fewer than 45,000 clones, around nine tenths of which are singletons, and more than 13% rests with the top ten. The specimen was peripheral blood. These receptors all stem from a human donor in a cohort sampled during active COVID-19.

CDR3: CASSQEGQGKVVANEKLFF. CDR3 in DNA: TGCGCCAGCAGCCAAGAAGGACAGGGAAAGGTTGTAGCTAATGAAAAACTGTTTTTT. This rearrangement joins TRBV4-3 to TRBJ1-4; 8 bases align to TRBD1. The CDR3 loop spans 19 amino acids. Trimming took 0 bases from V and 3 from J; bases not matched to a gene: 12. The germline CDR1 and CDR2 sequences are LGHNA and YSLEER.

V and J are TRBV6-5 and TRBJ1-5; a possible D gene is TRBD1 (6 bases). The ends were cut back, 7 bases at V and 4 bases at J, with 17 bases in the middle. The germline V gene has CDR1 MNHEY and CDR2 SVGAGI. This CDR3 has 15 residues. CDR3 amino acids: CASNTGSGANQPQHF. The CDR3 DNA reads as TGTGCCAGCAACACAGGGTCTGGGGCTAATCAGCCCCAGCATTTT.

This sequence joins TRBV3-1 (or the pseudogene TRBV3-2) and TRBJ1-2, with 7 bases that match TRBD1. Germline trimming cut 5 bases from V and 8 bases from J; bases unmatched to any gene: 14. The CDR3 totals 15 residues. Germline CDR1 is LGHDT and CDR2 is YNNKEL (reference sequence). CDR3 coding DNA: TGTGCCAGCAGCTCGAACAGACAGGGCCCAAAGGGCTACACCTTC. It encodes CASSSNRQGPKGYTF.

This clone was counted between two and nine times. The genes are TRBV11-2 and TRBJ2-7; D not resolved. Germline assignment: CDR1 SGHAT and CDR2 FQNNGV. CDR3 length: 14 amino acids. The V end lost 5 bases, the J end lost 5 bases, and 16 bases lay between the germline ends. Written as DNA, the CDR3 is TGTGCCAGCAGCCGCCTTCACACCGTCAACGAGCAGTACTTC. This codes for CASSRLHTVNEQYF.

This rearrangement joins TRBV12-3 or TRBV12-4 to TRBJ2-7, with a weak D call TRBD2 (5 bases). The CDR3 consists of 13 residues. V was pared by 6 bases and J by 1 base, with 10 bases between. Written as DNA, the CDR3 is TGTGCCAGCAGCCGACTACTTTCCTACGAGCAGTACTTC. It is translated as CASSRLLSYEQYF.

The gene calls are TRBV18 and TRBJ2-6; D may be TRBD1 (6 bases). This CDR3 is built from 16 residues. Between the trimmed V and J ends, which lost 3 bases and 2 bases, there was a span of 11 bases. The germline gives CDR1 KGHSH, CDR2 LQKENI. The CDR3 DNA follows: TGTGCCAGCTCACCCCGTGAGGGGGCTGGGGCCAACGTCCTGACTTTC. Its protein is CASSPREGAGANVLTF.

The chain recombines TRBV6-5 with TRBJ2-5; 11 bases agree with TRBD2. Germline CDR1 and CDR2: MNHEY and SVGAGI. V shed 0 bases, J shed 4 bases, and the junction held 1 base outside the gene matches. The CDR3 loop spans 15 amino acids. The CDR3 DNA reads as TGTGCCAGCAGTTACTCACTAGCGGGGGTAGAGACCCAGTACTTC. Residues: CASSYSLAGVETQYF.

CDR3 bases: TGTGCCAGCAGCCCACCCCAGGAAACACCTAATTCACCCCTCCACTTT. It specifies CASSPPQETPNSPLHF. V usage is TRBV7-9 and J usage is TRBJ1-6; D unclear. There are 16 residues in the CDR3. The V end lost 5 bases, the J end lost 6 bases, and 17 bases lay between the germline ends. The germline V gene has CDR1 SEHNR and CDR2 FQNEAQ (reference sequence). The full variable domain, completed using reference TRBV7-9 and TRBJ1-6, is DTGVSQNPRHKITKRGQNVTFRCDPISEHNRLYWYRQTLGQGPEFLTYFQNEAQLEKSRLLSDRFSAERPKGSFSTLEIQRTEQGDSAMYLCASSPPQETPNSPLHFGNGTRLTVT.

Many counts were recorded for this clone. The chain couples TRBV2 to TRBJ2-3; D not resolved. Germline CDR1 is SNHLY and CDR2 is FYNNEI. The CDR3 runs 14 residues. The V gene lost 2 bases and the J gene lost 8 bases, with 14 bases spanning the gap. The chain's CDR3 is CASSERQVVGTQYF. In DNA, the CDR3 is TGTGCCAGCAGTGAAAGGCAGGTAGTAGGTACGCAGTATTTT.

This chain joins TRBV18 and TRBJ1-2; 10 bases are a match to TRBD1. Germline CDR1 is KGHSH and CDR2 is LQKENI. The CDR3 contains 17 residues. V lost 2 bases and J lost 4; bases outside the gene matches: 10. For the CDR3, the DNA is TGTGCCAGCTCACCATTCCCCGGACAGGGGGTATCCTATGGCTACACCTTC. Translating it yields CASSPFPGQGVSYGYTF.

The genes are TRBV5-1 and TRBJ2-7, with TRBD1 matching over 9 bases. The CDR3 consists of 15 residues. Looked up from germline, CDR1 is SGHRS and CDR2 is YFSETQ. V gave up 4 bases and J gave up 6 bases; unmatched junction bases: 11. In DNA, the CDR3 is TGCGCCAGCAGCCTCGACAGGGGGGCTGGAGGCGAGCAGTACTTC. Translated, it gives CASSLDRGAGGEQYF.

CDR3 in DNA: TGTGCCACTCGACAGGGGTACGGCGAGCAGTACTTC. Its protein is CATRQGYGEQYF. The rearrangement joins TRBV19 to TRBJ2-7; 8 nucleotides agree with TRBD1. This CDR3 region has 12 residues. Per germline, CDR1 LNHDA and CDR2 SQIVND (reference sequence). V shed 10 bases, J shed 6 bases, and the junction held 8 bases outside the gene matches.

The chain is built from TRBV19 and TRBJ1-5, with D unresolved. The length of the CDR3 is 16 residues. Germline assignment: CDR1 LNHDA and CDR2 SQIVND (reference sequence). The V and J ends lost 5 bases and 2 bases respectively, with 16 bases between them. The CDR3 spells CASSAQEAGRNQPQHF. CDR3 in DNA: TGTGCCAGTAGTGCTCAAGAAGCGGGTCGCAATCAGCCCCAGCATTTT.

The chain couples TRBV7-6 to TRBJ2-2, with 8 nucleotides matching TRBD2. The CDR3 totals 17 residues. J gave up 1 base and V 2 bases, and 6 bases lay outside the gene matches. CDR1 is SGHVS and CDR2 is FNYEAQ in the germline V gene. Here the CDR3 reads CASSLSISGVNTGELFF. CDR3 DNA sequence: TGTGCCAGCAGCTTATCTATTAGCGGGGTGAACACCGGGGAGCTGTTTTTT.

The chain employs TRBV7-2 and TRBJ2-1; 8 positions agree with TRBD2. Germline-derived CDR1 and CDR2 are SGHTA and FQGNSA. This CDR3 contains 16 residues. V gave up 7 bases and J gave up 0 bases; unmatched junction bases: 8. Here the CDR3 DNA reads TGTGCCAGCACCCCGGGGGGGGCCCGCTCCTACAATGAGCAGTTCTTC. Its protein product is CASTPGGARSYNEQFF.

The CDR3 bases are TGTGCCAGTACAGGGGACCCGAACACTGAAGCTTTCTTT. Translated, it gives CASTGDPNTEAFF. The chain carries TRBV10-3 and TRBJ1-1; 7 nucleotides match TRBD1. The CDR3 runs 13 residues. CDR1 and CDR2 (germline): ENHRY, SYGVKD. V was pared by 10 bases and J by 1 base, with 6 bases of the junction left unmatched.

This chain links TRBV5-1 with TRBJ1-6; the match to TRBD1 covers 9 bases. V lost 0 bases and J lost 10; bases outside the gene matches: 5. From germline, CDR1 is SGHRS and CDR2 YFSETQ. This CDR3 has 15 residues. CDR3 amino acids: CASSLERQGGSPLHF. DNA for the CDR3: TGCGCCAGCAGCTTGGAGCGACAGGGGGGGTCACCCCTCCACTTT. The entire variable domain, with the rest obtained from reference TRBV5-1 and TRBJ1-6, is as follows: KAGVTQTPRYLIKTRGQQVTLSCSPISGHRSVSWYQQTPGQGLQFLFEYFSETQRNKGNFPGRFSGRQFSNSRSEMNVSTLELGDSALYLCASSLERQGGSPLHFGNGTRLTVT.